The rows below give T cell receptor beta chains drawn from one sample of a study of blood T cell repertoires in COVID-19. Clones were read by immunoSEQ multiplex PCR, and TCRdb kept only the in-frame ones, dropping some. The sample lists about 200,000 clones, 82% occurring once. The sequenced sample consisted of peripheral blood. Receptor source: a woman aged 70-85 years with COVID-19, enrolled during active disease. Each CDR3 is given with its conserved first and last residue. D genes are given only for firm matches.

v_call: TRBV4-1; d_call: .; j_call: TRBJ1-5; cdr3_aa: CASSQETPLGRGYQPQHF
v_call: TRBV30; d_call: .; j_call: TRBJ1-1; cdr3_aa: CARDTRGTEAFF
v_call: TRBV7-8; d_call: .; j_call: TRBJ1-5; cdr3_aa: CASSLGHPNHQPQHF
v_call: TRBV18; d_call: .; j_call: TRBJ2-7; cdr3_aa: CASSPPDSTYEQYF
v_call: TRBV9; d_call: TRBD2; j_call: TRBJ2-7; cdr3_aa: CASSVDGSSGYNEQYF
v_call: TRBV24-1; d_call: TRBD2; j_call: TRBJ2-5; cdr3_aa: CATSDRGSGGEETQYF
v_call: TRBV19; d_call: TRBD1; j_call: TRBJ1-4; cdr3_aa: CASRLQGNNEKLFF
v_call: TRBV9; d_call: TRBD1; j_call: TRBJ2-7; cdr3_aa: CASSVGGRGYEQYF
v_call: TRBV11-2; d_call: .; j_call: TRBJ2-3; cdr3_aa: CASSPAFGADTQYF
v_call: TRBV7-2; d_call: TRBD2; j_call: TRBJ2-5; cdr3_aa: CATSMGLAGGETQYF
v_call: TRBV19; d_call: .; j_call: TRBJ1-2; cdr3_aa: CASSINGAAGRYGYTF
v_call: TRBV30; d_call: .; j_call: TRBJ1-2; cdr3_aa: CAWSADGTNYGYTF
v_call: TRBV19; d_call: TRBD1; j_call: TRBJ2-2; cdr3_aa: CASSQSGTGWNTGELFF
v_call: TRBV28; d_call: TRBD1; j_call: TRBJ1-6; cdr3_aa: CASSRDRVGNSPLHF
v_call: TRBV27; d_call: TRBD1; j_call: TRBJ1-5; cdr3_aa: CASRQGAGSNQPQHF
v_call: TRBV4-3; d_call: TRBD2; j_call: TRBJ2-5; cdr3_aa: CASSQAGGRAETQYF
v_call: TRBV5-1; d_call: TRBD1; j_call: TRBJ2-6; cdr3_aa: CASQKDRLPGANVLTF
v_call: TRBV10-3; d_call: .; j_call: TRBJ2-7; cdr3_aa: CAISESRGPPLAEQYF
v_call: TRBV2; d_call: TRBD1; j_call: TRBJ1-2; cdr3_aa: CASSEVGAASGGNRF
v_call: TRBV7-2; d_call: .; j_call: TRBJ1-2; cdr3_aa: CASSRWGESGYTF
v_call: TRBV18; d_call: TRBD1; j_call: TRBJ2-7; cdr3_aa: CASSPQGAHEQYF
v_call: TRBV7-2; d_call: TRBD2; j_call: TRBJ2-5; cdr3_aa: CASSPGLSETQYF
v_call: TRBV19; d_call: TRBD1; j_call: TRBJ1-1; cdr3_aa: CASSISDREAFF
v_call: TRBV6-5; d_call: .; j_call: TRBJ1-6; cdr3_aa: CASSWEGSYNSPLHF
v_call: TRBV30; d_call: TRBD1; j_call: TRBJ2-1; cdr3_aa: CAWSVRGHFDYNEQFF
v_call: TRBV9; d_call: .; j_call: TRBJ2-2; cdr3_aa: CASTLDINTGELFF
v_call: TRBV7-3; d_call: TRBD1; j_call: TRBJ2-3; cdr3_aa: CASSIGGQAADTQYF
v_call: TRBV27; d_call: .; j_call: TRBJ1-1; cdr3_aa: CASSLSPPGNTEAFF
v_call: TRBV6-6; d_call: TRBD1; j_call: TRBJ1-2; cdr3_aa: CASNRQGSSYTF
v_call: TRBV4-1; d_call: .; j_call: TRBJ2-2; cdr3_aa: CASSQAGVGTGELFF
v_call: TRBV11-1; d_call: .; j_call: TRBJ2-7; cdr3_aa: CASSLSEKGGYEQYF
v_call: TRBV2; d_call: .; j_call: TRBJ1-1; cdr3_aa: CASSEMRNTEAFF
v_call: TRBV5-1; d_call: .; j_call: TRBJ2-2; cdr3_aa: CASSLTVSTGGELFF
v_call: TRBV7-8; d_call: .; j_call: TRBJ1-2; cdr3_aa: CASSLRANTGLVYGYTF
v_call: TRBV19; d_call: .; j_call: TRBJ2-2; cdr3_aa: CATTRDKNTGELFF
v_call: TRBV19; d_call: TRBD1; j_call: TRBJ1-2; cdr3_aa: CASTPRDREGYTF
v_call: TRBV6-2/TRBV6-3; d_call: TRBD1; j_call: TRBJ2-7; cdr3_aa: CASSYEVRGHEQYF
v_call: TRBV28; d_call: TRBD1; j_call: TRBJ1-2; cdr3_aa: CASSGTVPHGYTF
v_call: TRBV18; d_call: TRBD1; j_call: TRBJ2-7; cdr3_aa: CASSPRDRGNEQYF
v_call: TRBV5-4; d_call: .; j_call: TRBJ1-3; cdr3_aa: CASSLAGSGNTIYF
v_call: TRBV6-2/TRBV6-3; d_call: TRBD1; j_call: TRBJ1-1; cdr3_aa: CASRPTGATEAFF
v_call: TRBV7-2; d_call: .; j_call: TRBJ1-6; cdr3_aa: CASSLAEGSPLHF
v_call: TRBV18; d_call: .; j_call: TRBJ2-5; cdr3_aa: CASSPSETQYF
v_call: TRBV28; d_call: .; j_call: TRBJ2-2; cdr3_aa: CASSLIRGPTGELFF
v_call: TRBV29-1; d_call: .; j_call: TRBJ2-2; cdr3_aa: CSDRRREECTGELFF
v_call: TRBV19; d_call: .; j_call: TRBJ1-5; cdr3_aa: CASRGRQAINQPQHF
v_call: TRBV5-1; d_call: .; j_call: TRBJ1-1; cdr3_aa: CASSLRGSANTEAFF
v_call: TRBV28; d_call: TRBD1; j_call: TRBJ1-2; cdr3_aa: CASSGQGTNYGYTF
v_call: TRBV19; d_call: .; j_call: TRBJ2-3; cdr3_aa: CASSIQASSTDTQYF
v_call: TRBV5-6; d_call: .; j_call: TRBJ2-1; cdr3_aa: CASSLLDSYNEQFF
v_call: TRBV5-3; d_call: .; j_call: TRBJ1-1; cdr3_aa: CARSLTGQNTEAFF
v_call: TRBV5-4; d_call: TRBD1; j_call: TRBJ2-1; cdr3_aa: CASSLSTGLSDEQFF
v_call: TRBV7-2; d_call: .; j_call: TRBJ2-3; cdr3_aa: CASRPPADTQYF
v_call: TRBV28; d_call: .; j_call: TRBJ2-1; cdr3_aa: CASSSSPGSYNEQFF